This T cell receptor beta chain was profiled in a study of beta chain features in type 1 diabetes. CDR3 length equals 17 residues. J was trimmed by 2 bases and V by 4 bases; bases with no gene match: 4. Looked up from germline, CDR1 is MNHNS and CDR2 is SASEGT. The whole isolated RNA underwent reverse transcription, so sequencing captured expressed TCRB transcripts. The protocol was immunoSEQ multiplex PCR, while the TCRdb copy is restricted to in-frame clones and leaves out a portion. The data show around 450,000 clones, about an eighth seen once. The chain uses TRBV6-1 and TRBJ2-1, with TRBD2 matching 14 bases. The TCR sequence derives from a woman aged 18-35 years in good health. The sequencing sample was made of naive CD4+ T cells from blood. The CDR3 DNA follows: TGTGCCAGCAGTGCCCGGACTAGCGGGAGGACCTACAATGAGCAGTTCTTC. This gives the protein CASSARTSGRTYNEQFF.